The clone carrying this T cell receptor (beta chain) was seen many times. The antigen remains unidentified. This sample is part of a study of T cells in Graves' hyperthyroidism and ophthalmopathy. TCR beta CDR3 region amplification was performed from RNA transcripts. The HTBI set primed first-round TCR CDR3 RT-PCR. TCRdb reprocessed the multiplex PCR reads via MiXCR and lists one record per CDR3 protein. The sample has around 570,000 distinct CDR3 sequences, about 20% seen once. Per germline, CDR1 SGHAT and CDR2 FQNNGV. The CDR3 is made up of 16 amino acids. The J segment lost 7 bases and the V segment lost 0 bases, leaving 7 bases of the junction unmatched. Disease duration was under 3 months in the ophthalmopathy patients, who also had a Clinical Activity Score of at least 3 and a NOSPECS grade of at least 4. On the basis of clinical symptoms, serum thyroxine and TRAb, thyroid ultrasound and orbital computed tomography, diagnoses were made.

Broader study findings: The model identified upcoming ophthalmopathy a median approximately six months ahead of onset. From stable hyperthyroidism, ophthalmopathy was separated by a 13 V-J model.

This chain links TRBV11-2 with TRBJ2-1; TRBD2 aligns across 9 bases. The source of this sequence is a man aged 40-50 years with Graves' ophthalmopathy. Sequencing was performed on blood. The CDR3 DNA sequence: TGTGCCAGCAGCTTAGAAGCTAGCGGGGTGAGGAATGAGCAGTTCTTC. Translation gives CASSLEASGVRNEQFF.